Listed below are T cell receptor beta chains from one sample, sequenced in a study of T-cell memory formation after mild COVID-19. TCRdb reanalysed the 5' RACE reads using MiXCR and keeps one entry per CDR3 protein. The sample records tens of thousands of distinct CDR3 sequences, roughly 16% being singletons. The source material was PBMCs or a T cell subset sorted from them (not recorded which). The receptor set was obtained from a man between 18 and 35 years old who had mild COVID-19 (a few samples of this study predate the infection). Cell type and time point are not known. The CDR3 runs from the conserved cysteine through the conserved F or W. The D gene is left open where the match is weak. Expanded clones get a size class; other rows say once, few or many, or leave the size out.

J gene: TRBJ1-6; D gene: -; CDR3 length: 15; clone size: -; V gene: TRBV7-9; CDR3 DNA: TGTGCCAGCAGCTCAAACACCGGGAGCACGACACCCCTCCACTTT; CDR3 protein: CASSSNTGSTTPLHF
J gene: TRBJ1-3; D gene: TRBD1; CDR3 length: 14; clone size: few; V gene: TRBV4-3; CDR3 DNA: TGCGCCAGCAGCCCGACAGGGACTGGAAACACCATATATTTT; CDR3 protein: CASSPTGTGNTIYF
J gene: TRBJ2-7; D gene: -; CDR3 length: 14; clone size: few; V gene: TRBV9; CDR3 DNA: TGTGCCAGCAGCCCCCTCGCACAGAAAGACGAGCAGTACTTC; CDR3 protein: CASSPLAQKDEQYF
J gene: TRBJ2-5; D gene: -; CDR3 length: 15; clone size: few; V gene: TRBV6-2/TRBV6-3; CDR3 DNA: TGTGCCAGCAGCCTCAGGTGGGATCCCCAAGAGACCCAGTACTTC; CDR3 protein: CASSLRWDPQETQYF
J gene: TRBJ2-7; D gene: -; CDR3 length: 14; clone size: many; V gene: TRBV27; CDR3 DNA: TGTGCCAGCAGTTTCAGCGGAGGATTCTACGAGCAGTACTTC; CDR3 protein: CASSFSGGFYEQYF
J gene: TRBJ2-3; D gene: TRBD2; CDR3 length: 15; clone size: many; V gene: TRBV7-6; CDR3 DNA: TGTGCCAGCCGGGAAAGCGGGGGAGCATGGGATACGCAGTATTTT; CDR3 protein: CASRESGGAWDTQYF
J gene: TRBJ2-7; D gene: -; CDR3 length: 12; clone size: -; V gene: TRBV5-6; CDR3 DNA: TGTGCCAGCAGCTTACAGGTTAACGAGCAGTACTTC; CDR3 protein: CASSLQVNEQYF
J gene: TRBJ1-2; D gene: -; CDR3 length: 14; clone size: few; V gene: TRBV7-9; CDR3 DNA: TGTGCCAGTTCGGACCTACCTATTAGGTCTGGCTACACCTTC; CDR3 protein: CASSDLPIRSGYTF
J gene: TRBJ1-1; D gene: -; CDR3 length: 15; clone size: -; V gene: TRBV4-3; CDR3 DNA: TGCGCCAGCAGCCCTCATAACCGCAGGAACACTGAAGCTTTCTTT; CDR3 protein: CASSPHNRRNTEAFF
J gene: TRBJ1-6; D gene: TRBD1; CDR3 length: 16; clone size: few; V gene: TRBV7-2; CDR3 DNA: TGTGCCAGCAGCCCTACCTACAGGGGTCCCAATTCACCCCTCCACTTT; CDR3 protein: CASSPTYRGPNSPLHF
J gene: TRBJ1-5; D gene: -; CDR3 length: 14; clone size: -; V gene: TRBV12-3/TRBV12-4; CDR3 DNA: TGTGCCAGCAGTTTAACCCCAGGGGACCAGACCCAGCATTTT; CDR3 protein: CASSLTPGDQTQHF
J gene: TRBJ2-3; D gene: -; CDR3 length: 12; clone size: few; V gene: TRBV5-1; CDR3 DNA: TGCGCCAGCAGGCCTGGGCAGGGCACGCAGTATTTT; CDR3 protein: CASRPGQGTQYF
J gene: TRBJ2-3; D gene: TRBD2; CDR3 length: 14; clone size: few; V gene: TRBV7-3; CDR3 DNA: TGTGCCAGCAGTACAGCGGGGACCTCAGATACGCAGTATTTT; CDR3 protein: CASSTAGTSDTQYF
J gene: TRBJ2-2; D gene: TRBD2; CDR3 length: 14; clone size: -; V gene: TRBV5-1; CDR3 DNA: TGCGCCAGCAGAGCGACTAGCGGGGGCGGGGAGCTGTTTTTT; CDR3 protein: CASRATSGGGELFF
J gene: TRBJ2-7; D gene: -; CDR3 length: 13; clone size: -; V gene: TRBV5-4; CDR3 DNA: TGTGCCAGCAGCTTGTTCCAAGTAGGCGAGCAGTACTTC; CDR3 protein: CASSLFQVGEQYF
J gene: TRBJ1-3; D gene: -; CDR3 length: 12; clone size: few; V gene: TRBV15; CDR3 DNA: TGTGCCACCAGCAGTAAACGGAACACCATATATTTT; CDR3 protein: CATSSKRNTIYF
J gene: TRBJ2-3; D gene: -; CDR3 length: 15; clone size: -; V gene: TRBV6-2/TRBV6-3; CDR3 DNA: TGTGCCAGCAGGCCTACCCCCGGAAGCACAGATACGCAGTATTTT; CDR3 protein: CASRPTPGSTDTQYF
J gene: TRBJ2-1; D gene: TRBD1; CDR3 length: 15; clone size: once; V gene: TRBV4-3; CDR3 DNA: TGCGCCAGCAGCCGGGGACAGACGACCTACAATGAGCAGTTCTTC; CDR3 protein: CASSRGQTTYNEQFF
J gene: TRBJ2-3; D gene: TRBD2; CDR3 length: 15; clone size: few; V gene: TRBV27; CDR3 DNA: TGTGCCAGTCTTACCCGGGGGGGGCTCACAGATACGCAGTATTTT; CDR3 protein: CASLTRGGLTDTQYF
J gene: TRBJ1-2; D gene: -; CDR3 length: 15; clone size: -; V gene: TRBV7-9; CDR3 DNA: TGTGCCAGCACCTTAGCACGAATGGAGAACTATGGCTACACCTTC; CDR3 protein: CASTLARMENYGYTF
J gene: TRBJ1-5; D gene: -; CDR3 length: 14; clone size: few; V gene: TRBV20-1; CDR3 DNA: TGCAGTGCTAGACCCCTACAGGGTCATCAGCCCCAGCATTTT; CDR3 protein: CSARPLQGHQPQHF
J gene: TRBJ2-7; D gene: TRBD2; CDR3 length: 14; clone size: -; V gene: TRBV7-2; CDR3 DNA: TGTGCCAGCAGCTTTCCGGGGGGGGCCTACGAGCAGTACTTC; CDR3 protein: CASSFPGGAYEQYF
J gene: TRBJ2-1; D gene: -; CDR3 length: 16; clone size: -; V gene: TRBV12-3/TRBV12-4; CDR3 DNA: TGTGCCAGCAGTTCTCCCCTTCGGGACTGGCGGATCGAGCAGTTCTTC; CDR3 protein: CASSSPLRDWRIEQFF
J gene: TRBJ2-7; D gene: -; CDR3 length: 14; clone size: many; V gene: TRBV27; CDR3 DNA: TGTGCCAGCAGTTTAGTCCGCCAGGGGTCGGAGCAGTACTTC; CDR3 protein: CASSLVRQGSEQYF
J gene: TRBJ1-5; D gene: TRBD1; CDR3 length: 13; clone size: -; V gene: TRBV7-8; CDR3 DNA: TGTGCCAGCAGCTTCAGGGGGGATCAGCCCCAGCATTTT; CDR3 protein: CASSFRGDQPQHF
J gene: TRBJ2-1; D gene: TRBD1; CDR3 length: 14; clone size: many; V gene: TRBV19; CDR3 DNA: TGTGCCAGTAGTATTGGACAGGGGGCGTCTGAGCAGTTCTTC; CDR3 protein: CASSIGQGASEQFF
J gene: TRBJ1-1; D gene: TRBD1; CDR3 length: 16; clone size: -; V gene: TRBV4-1; CDR3 DNA: TGCGCCAGCAGACCCGAGACAGGGGGCATGAACACTGAAGCTTTCTTT; CDR3 protein: CASRPETGGMNTEAFF
J gene: TRBJ2-3; D gene: -; CDR3 length: 18; clone size: few; V gene: TRBV7-9; CDR3 DNA: TGTGCCAGCAGCCCACCGGGACTTTCCCACTGGGGGACAGATACGCAGTATTTT; CDR3 protein: CASSPPGLSHWGTDTQYF
J gene: TRBJ1-4; D gene: -; CDR3 length: 15; clone size: -; V gene: TRBV20-1; CDR3 DNA: TGCAGTGCTAGAGATAATAGGGTTTTAGGGGAAAAACTGTTTTTT; CDR3 protein: CSARDNRVLGEKLFF
J gene: TRBJ1-1; D gene: TRBD1; CDR3 length: 14; clone size: few; V gene: TRBV6-6; CDR3 DNA: TGTGCCAGCAGTCTCGGGACAGGGAACACTGAAGCTTTCTTT; CDR3 protein: CASSLGTGNTEAFF
J gene: TRBJ1-2; D gene: -; CDR3 length: 15; clone size: -; V gene: TRBV15; CDR3 DNA: TGTGCCACCAGCAACTACGAGGACCGAAACTATGGCTACACCTTC; CDR3 protein: CATSNYEDRNYGYTF
J gene: TRBJ1-2; D gene: TRBD1; CDR3 length: 13; clone size: -; V gene: TRBV28; CDR3 DNA: TGTGCCACCGAGGACAGGTCGGACTATGGCTACACCTTC; CDR3 protein: CATEDRSDYGYTF
J gene: TRBJ2-2; D gene: TRBD1; CDR3 length: 16; clone size: few; V gene: TRBV6-2/TRBV6-3; CDR3 DNA: TGTGCCAGCTACCTTGACAGGGCGCGCGGCACCGGGGAGCTGTTTTTT; CDR3 protein: CASYLDRARGTGELFF
J gene: TRBJ2-2; D gene: TRBD2; CDR3 length: 15; clone size: few; V gene: TRBV6-6; CDR3 DNA: TGTGCCAGCACTGGGACTAGCGGGGAGACCGGGGAGCTGTTTTTT; CDR3 protein: CASTGTSGETGELFF
J gene: TRBJ2-1; D gene: -; CDR3 length: 14; clone size: few; V gene: TRBV5-1; CDR3 DNA: TGCGCCAGCAGCCCCCGCTCAGTCTACAATGAGCAGTTCTTC; CDR3 protein: CASSPRSVYNEQFF
J gene: TRBJ1-2; D gene: -; CDR3 length: 13; clone size: many; V gene: TRBV6-5; CDR3 DNA: TGTGCCAGCAGTTACTCAAGAGGGTCTGGCTACACCTTC; CDR3 protein: CASSYSRGSGYTF
J gene: TRBJ2-7; D gene: -; CDR3 length: 14; clone size: few; V gene: TRBV9; CDR3 DNA: TGTGCCAGCAGCGTAGAGCTAGTCTCCTACGAGCAGTACTTC; CDR3 protein: CASSVELVSYEQYF
J gene: TRBJ2-5; D gene: -; CDR3 length: 16; clone size: few; V gene: TRBV7-9; CDR3 DNA: TGTGCCAGCAGCCCGAACGCCGCGGGTCGCAAAGAGACCCAGTACTTC; CDR3 protein: CASSPNAAGRKETQYF
J gene: TRBJ2-3; D gene: -; CDR3 length: 18; clone size: -; V gene: TRBV7-2; CDR3 DNA: TGTGCCAGCAGCTTAGTTTCGCCGTACTCTTTCGGGACAGATACGCAGTATTTT; CDR3 protein: CASSLVSPYSFGTDTQYF
J gene: TRBJ1-6; D gene: -; CDR3 length: 12; clone size: many; V gene: TRBV15; CDR3 DNA: TGTGCCACCAGCATCCCAAATTCACCCCTCCACTTT; CDR3 protein: CATSIPNSPLHF
J gene: TRBJ1-1; D gene: -; CDR3 length: 12; clone size: -; V gene: TRBV4-1; CDR3 DNA: TGCGCCAGCAGCAAAGAGGGGAGAGGGGCTTTCTTT; CDR3 protein: CASSKEGRGAFF
J gene: TRBJ1-3; D gene: -; CDR3 length: 14; clone size: -; V gene: TRBV7-9; CDR3 DNA: TGTGCCAGCCGAGCCATAAGCTCTGGAAACACCATATATTTT; CDR3 protein: CASRAISSGNTIYF
J gene: TRBJ2-3; D gene: TRBD2; CDR3 length: 15; clone size: -; V gene: TRBV18; CDR3 DNA: TGTGCCAGCTCCCCAGACGGGGGAAGCGGGAATACGCAGTATTTT; CDR3 protein: CASSPDGGSGNTQYF
J gene: TRBJ1-6; D gene: TRBD1; CDR3 length: 17; clone size: few; V gene: TRBV11-2; CDR3 DNA: TGTGCCAGCAGGAAAATTTCAGGGGGAATGGGTAATTCACCCCTCCACTTT; CDR3 protein: CASRKISGGMGNSPLHF
J gene: TRBJ2-7; D gene: -; CDR3 length: 13; clone size: few; V gene: TRBV27; CDR3 DNA: TGTGCCAGCAGTTTAGGCAGGGTCCACGAGCAGTACTTC; CDR3 protein: CASSLGRVHEQYF